This TCR beta chain was identified during a study of blood T cell repertoires in COVID-19. V was cut by 2 bases and J by 7 bases, with 12 bases left in between. The germline V gene has CDR1 MNHEY and CDR2 SVGEGT. CDR3 length: 14 amino acids. As originally analysed: Amplification of reference gene primers provided the estimated nucleated cell counts. Sequencing was performed with immunoSEQ multiplex PCR; in TCRdb, only in-frame clones are kept and a portion is missing. V and J calls and clone size follow that table, whereas D and trimming were derived from the DNA. Altogether some 360,000 clones are present, 88% being singletons, with the ten largest covering approximately 1%.

The chain uses TRBV6-2 or TRBV6-3 and TRBJ1-5; no reliable D call. This clonotype was obtained from a woman younger than 45 who had been exposed to COVID-19. The sequencing sample was made of PBMCs or T cells enriched from blood (not recorded which). Here the CDR3 DNA reads TGTGCCAGCAGTTACCCCGGAGGCCTCCAGCCCCAGCATTTT. It is translated as CASSYPGGLQPQHF.